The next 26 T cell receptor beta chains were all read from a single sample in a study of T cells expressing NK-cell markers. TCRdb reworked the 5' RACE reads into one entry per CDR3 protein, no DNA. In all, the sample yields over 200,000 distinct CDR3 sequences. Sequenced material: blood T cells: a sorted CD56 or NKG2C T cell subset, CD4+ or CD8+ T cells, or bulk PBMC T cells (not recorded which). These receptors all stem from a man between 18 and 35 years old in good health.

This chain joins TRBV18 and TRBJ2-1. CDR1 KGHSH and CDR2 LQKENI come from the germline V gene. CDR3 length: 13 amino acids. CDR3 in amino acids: CASSPPTSTEQFF. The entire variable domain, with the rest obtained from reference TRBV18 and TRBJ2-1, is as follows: NAGVMQNPRHLVRRRGQEARLRCSPMKGHSHVYWYRQLPEEGLKFMVYLQKENIIDESGMPKERFSAEFPKEGPSILRIQQVVRGDSAAYFCASSPPTSTEQFFGPGTRLTVL.

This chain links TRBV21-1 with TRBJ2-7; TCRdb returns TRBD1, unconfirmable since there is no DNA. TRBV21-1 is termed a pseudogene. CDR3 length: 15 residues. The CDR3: CASSKDRDLTYEQYF.

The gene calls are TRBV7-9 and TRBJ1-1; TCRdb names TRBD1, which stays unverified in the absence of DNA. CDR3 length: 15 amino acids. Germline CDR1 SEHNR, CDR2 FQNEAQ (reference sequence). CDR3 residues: CASSAGGQGYSEAFF.

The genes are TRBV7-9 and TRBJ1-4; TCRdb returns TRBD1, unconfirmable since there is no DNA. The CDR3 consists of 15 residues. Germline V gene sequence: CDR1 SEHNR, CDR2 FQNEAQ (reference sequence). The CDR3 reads CASSPNRGLDEKLFF.

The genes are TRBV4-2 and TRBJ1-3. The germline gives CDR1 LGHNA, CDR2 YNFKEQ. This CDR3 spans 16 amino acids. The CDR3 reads CASSQEASLAGNTIYF.

This CDR3 reads CASSQGSGRNTGELFF. V gene TRBV4-3 combines with J gene TRBJ2-2; TCRdb gives TRBD2 as the D gene, but with no DNA this cannot be confirmed. Germline loops: CDR1 LGHNA, CDR2 YSLEER. The CDR3 sequence is 16 residues long.

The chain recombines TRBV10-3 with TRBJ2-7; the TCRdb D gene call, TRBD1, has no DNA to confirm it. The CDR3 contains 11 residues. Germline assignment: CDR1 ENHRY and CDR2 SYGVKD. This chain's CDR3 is CAISEGDRVDF.

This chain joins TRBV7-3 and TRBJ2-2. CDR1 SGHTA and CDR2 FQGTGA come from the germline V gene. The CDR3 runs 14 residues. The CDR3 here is CASSLGSVNGELFF. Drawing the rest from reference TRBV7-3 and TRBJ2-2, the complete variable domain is GAGVSQTPSNKVTEKGKYVELRCDPISGHTALYWYRQSLGQGPEFLIYFQGTGAADDSGLPNDRFFAVRPEGSVSTLKIQRTERGDSAVYLCASSLGSVNGELFFGEGSRLTVL.

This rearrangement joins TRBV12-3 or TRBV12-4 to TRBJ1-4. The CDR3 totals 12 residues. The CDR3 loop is CASSLNYEKLFF.

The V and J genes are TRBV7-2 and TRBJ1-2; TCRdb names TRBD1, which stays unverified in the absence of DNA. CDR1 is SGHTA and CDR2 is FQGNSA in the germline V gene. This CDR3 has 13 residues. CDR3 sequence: CASSLIQGEGYTF.

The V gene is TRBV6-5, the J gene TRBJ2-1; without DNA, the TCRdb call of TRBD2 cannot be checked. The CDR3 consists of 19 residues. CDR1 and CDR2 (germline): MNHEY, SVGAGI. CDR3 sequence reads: CASSYSFLAGPSSYNEQFF.

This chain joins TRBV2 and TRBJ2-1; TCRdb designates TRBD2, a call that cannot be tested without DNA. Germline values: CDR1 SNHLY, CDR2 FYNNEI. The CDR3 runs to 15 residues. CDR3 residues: CASSELGLGSNEQFF.

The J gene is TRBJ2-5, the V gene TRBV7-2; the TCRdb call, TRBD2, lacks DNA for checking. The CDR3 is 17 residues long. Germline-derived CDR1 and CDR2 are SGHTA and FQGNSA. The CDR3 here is CASSLGYGSGDQETQYF.

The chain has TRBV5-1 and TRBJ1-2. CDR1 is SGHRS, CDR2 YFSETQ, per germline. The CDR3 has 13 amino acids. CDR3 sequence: CASTADVNYGYTF.

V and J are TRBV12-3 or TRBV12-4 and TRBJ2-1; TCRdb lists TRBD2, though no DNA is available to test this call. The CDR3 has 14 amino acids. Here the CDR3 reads CASSFASGSYEQFF.

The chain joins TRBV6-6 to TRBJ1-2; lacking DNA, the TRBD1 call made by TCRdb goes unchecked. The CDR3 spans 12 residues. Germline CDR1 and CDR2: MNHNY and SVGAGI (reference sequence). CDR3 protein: CASIGTGYGYTF.

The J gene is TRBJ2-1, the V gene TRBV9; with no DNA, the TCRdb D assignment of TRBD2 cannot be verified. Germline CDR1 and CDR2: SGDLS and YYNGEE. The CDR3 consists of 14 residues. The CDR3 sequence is CASSVDLPAGEVFF.

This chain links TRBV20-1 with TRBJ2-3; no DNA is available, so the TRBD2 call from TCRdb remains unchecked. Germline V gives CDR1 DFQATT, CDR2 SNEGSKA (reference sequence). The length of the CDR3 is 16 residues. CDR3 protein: CSARGLAGTVTDTQYF.

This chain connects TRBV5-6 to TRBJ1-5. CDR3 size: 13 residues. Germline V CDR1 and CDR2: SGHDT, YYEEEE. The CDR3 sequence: CASSTKRDQPQHF. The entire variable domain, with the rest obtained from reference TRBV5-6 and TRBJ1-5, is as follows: DAGVTQSPTHLIKTRGQQVTLRCSPKSGHDTVSWYQQALGQGPQFIFQYYEEEERQRGNFPDRFSGHQFPNYSSELNVNALLLGDSALYLCASSTKRDQPQHFGDGTRLSIL.

CDR3 protein: CASSQEGRGTEAFF. The chain has TRBV3-1 and TRBJ1-1; there is no DNA to check the TCRdb D call of TRBD1. Germline values: CDR1 LGHDT, CDR2 YNNKEL (reference sequence). The CDR3 length is 14 residues.

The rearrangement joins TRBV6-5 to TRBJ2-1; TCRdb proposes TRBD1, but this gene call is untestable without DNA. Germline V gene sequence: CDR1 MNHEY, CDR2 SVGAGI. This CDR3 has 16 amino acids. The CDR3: CASSYRLGDGYNEQFF.

This CDR3 reads CASSGRDREVNEQFF. J is TRBJ2-1 and V is TRBV7-6; the TCRdb D gene call, TRBD1, has no DNA to confirm it. Germline CDR1 reads SGHVS; CDR2 reads FNYEAQ. The CDR3 is 15 amino acids. Using reference TRBV7-6 and TRBJ2-1 for the parts outside the CDR3, the full variable domain is GAGVSQSPRYKVTKRGQDVALRCDPISGHVSLYWYRQALGQGPEFLTYFNYEAQQDKSGLPNDRFSAERPEGSISTLTIQRTEQRDSAMYRCASSGRDREVNEQFFGPGTRLTVL.

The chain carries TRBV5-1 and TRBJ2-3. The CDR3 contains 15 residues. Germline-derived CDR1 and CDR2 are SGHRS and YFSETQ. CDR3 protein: CASSLVGSNTDTQYF.

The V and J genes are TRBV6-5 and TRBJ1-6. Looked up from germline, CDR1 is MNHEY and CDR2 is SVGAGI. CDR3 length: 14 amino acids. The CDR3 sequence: CASSRRSYNSPLHF.

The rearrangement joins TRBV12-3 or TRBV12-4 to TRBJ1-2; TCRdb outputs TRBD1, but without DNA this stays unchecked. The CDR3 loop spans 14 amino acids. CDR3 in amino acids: CASSLGTGNYGYTF.

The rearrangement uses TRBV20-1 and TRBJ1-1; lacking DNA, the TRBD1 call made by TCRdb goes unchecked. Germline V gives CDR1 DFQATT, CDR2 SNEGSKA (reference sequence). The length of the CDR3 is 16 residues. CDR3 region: CSASEPGQIMNTEAFF.